This T cell receptor (beta chain) was recorded in a study of T cells in Graves' hyperthyroidism and ophthalmopathy (dated 2019 in TCRdb). Regarding the research as a whole: Peripheral blood was collected at initial diagnosis, before any treatment. For training and testing, the 100 or so patients in the discovery cohort were randomly divided in a 7:3 ratio. To identify distinguishing TCR V-J signatures, a discovery cohort of some 99 patients was used, comprising roughly 45 with Graves' ophthalmopathy and under 60 with stable Graves' hyperthyroidism. After sampling, hyperthyroidism patients received methimazole starting at 30 mg daily, and ophthalmopathy patients received high-dose intravenous methylprednisolone. The paper reports TCR Vbeta CDR3 sequencing of more than 120 peripheral blood samples: over 40 ophthalmopathy, 70 to 85 hyperthyroidism and 17 progressor patients. The study also compared thyroid tissue and blood T-cell repertoires from more than 5 Graves' hyperthyroidism patients. Prospective prediction of ophthalmopathy was tested in an independent validation cohort consisting of 18 to 20 hyperthyroidism patients and more than 15 patients who later progressed to ophthalmopathy. Paper-wide results and their limitations: Most expanded thyroid clonotypes (frequency above 0.001) were also detected in blood, suggesting blood repertoires may reflect thyroid immune responses. Sample size was not statistically predetermined, and investigators were not blinded to group allocation. Ophthalmopathy was separated from stable hyperthyroidism by a 13 V-J signature model, with over 85% sensitivity and about 81% specificity obtained in cross-validation and 80%/75% obtained in testing. In validation, the model predicted progression to ophthalmopathy with over 65% sensitivity and roughly 72% specificity, a median of 6.5 months before onset.

Graves' hyperthyroidism was defined as stable when no progression to ophthalmopathy occurred over 18 months of follow-up. Hyperthyroidism patients were newly diagnosed, had a disease duration of under 2 months, and were aged 18 to 65 years. Patients with uncontrolled infections, other autoimmune diseases, pregnancy or lactation were excluded. Diagnoses were established on the basis of clinical symptoms, serum thyroxine and TRAb, thyroid ultrasound, and orbital computed tomography. PBMCs were isolated from about 9.1 ml of fresh peripheral blood by Ficoll-Paque density gradient centrifugation. Total RNA was extracted with Trizol reagent, and quality was checked on an Agilent 2100 Bioanalyzer. This clonotype was seen at least ten times. There is no known antigen for this receptor. No much larger clone is present one base from it, and per-base qualities are unavailable. The CDR3 spans 13 residues, from the cysteine through the phenylalanine. Here the CDR3 DNA is all that survives: 39 bases in frame from base 1. V drops 6 bases and J drops 1 base, leaving 10 bases in between. From the germline V gene, CDR1 is MDHEN and CDR2 is SYDVKM.

The TCR beta CDR3 regions were amplified from the RNA transcripts. The TCR CDR3 was subjected to a first round of RT-PCR using the HTBI primer set and the Qiagen OneStep RT-PCR kit. Libraries were constructed in a second round of multiplex PCR, after which size selection and purification were carried out. Sequencing of the libraries was done on an Illumina HiSeq2000 using paired-end 100 bp reads. The original methods were these. SOAPnuke was used to process the raw data, with reads discarded if the reads contained adapters or uncalled bases, had a mean Phred below 15, or lacked an exact constant-primer or identifier match. COPE v1.2.5 was used to merge high-quality paired reads, and clonotypes were defined as unique nucleotide sequences. MiTCR v1.1 was used to align clonotypes to the IMGT TRBV, TRBD and TRBJ reference segments. Analysis was restricted to V-J combinations with a frequency above 0.0001, which covered roughly 99% of repertoires. The TCS score was defined as the ratio of F50 (clonal expansion) to E x V (chaos), calculated using BLOSUM62-based TCRdist between CDR3 peptides within each V-J. Welch's t-statistics and random forest reduced roughly 530 V-J features to roughly 13, which were used in a naive Bayes classifier (R e1071). Using fastp at Q25 and MiXCR, TCRdb reprocessed the public reads and kept productive beta chains. Every CDR3 protein is listed once, alongside the most common genes and DNA of its rows. The V and J calls and clone size come from TCRdb's table, not from the authors' own analysis. This sample holds roughly 420,000 distinct CDR3 sequences; around 16% were observed only once. The leading ten clones occupy just under 8% of the sample.

The source is a woman between 18 and 29 years old with Graves' hyperthyroidism. The chain joins TRBV28 to TRBJ2-7, and TRBD1 may be the D gene, going by 5 matching bases. Sequenced input: blood. The DNA reads TGTGCCAGCAGCATTGCAGGGTCCTACGAGCAGTACTTC. This is translated as CASSIAGSYEQYF. With the portions outside the CDR3 filled from the reference TRBV28 and TRBJ2-7 genes, the complete variable region becomes DVKVTQSSRYLVKRTGEKVFLECVQDMDHENMFWYRQDPGLGLRLIYFSYDVKMKEKGDIPEGYSVSREKKERFSLILESASTNQTSMYLCASSIAGSYEQYFGPGTRLTVT.